This TCR beta chain comes out of a study of regulatory T cells in long-lasting Graves disease. This CDR3 region has 16 residues. Germline V lookup: CDR1 MNHNY, CDR2 SVGAGI (reference sequence). V shed 0 bases and J shed 4 bases, with 12 bases lying between them. iRepertoire HTBI primers and Arm-PCR of CDR3 regions built TCR beta libraries. Each CDR3 protein is one row after TCRdb ran MiXCR on the multiplex PCR reads. The repertoire holds about 470,000 distinct CDR3 sequences, with 20% to 25% as singletons. Study results and caveats: TRBV28, TRBJ1-2 and TRBJ2-5 were favored in persistent disease. Patients with persistent disease shared roughly 3,000 public clonotypes, outpacing the 966 shared by new patients.

Specified time point: persistent/refractory GD, antithyroid drugs over 5 years with positive TRAb. Extracted RNA from PBMCs served as the source of the TCR library. The authors diagnosed Graves' disease using American Thyroid Association guidelines. Each patient gave approximately 10 milliliters of EDTA-anticoagulated peripheral blood. Ten or more counts support this clonotype. The antigen remains unidentified. This rearrangement joins TRBV6-6 to TRBJ2-2; D is undetermined. The sequence was collected from a female donor with Graves disease. The sequencing used peripheral blood mononuclear cells (PBMCs), collected when the disease was refractory, from a patient treated with antithyroid drugs. The CDR3 loop reads CASSYSIQSGTGELFF. DNA for the CDR3: TGTGCCAGCAGTTACTCGATTCAATCCGGCACCGGGGAGCTGTTTTTT.